The rows below give T cell receptor beta chains drawn from one sample of a study of blood T cell repertoires in COVID-19. Clones were read by immunoSEQ multiplex PCR, and TCRdb kept only the in-frame ones, dropping some. The sample has approximately 85,000 clones, approximately 92% seen once. What was sequenced was peripheral blood. The receptors stem from a woman aged 60 to 75 with active COVID-19. The CDR3 runs from the conserved cysteine through the conserved F or W. The order of the fields is V gene, D gene, CDR3 protein. D genes are given only for firm matches.

>TRBV9|-
CASSGARGVEREAFF
>TRBV7-9|-
CASSYSLISGGNYGYTF
>TRBV18|-
CASSPTGVDTEAFF
>TRBV6-5|-
CASSTNLQGRYGYTF
>TRBV18|TRBD1
CASSPRTGYMEQFF
>TRBV27|TRBD1
CASSPRTGGDEQYF
>TRBV7-6|TRBD1
CASSSRDREGEKLFF
>TRBV2|TRBD2
CASSVSTGGSYEQYF
>TRBV19|TRBD1
CASSIGGDRARDTQYF
>TRBV6-1|TRBD2
CASSEWVAGVSNEQFF
>TRBV28|-
CASSLTGKILLYGYTF
>TRBV20-1|TRBD2
CSASSAGGREQYF
>TRBV5-4|-
CASSFGGVDTGELFF
>TRBV5-4|TRBD1
CASSAGQGLSGELFF
>TRBV28|-
CASSLLTGAYNEQFF
>TRBV5-5|-
CASSPGVGMNTEAFF
>TRBV7-7|TRBD2
CASSFGSGRVAKNIQYF
>TRBV3-1/TRBV3-2|TRBD1
CASSQLESGQVF
>TRBV24-1|-
CATSDFPRVGEQFF
>TRBV4-2|-
CASSQDVSETQYF
>TRBV7-7|-
CASSPGPSYEQYF
>TRBV28|-
CASSSLQGLRAGANVLTF
>TRBV10-3|-
CAISDFDQPQHF
>TRBV28|TRBD1
CASSLGQGHNPRTF
>TRBV2|TRBD1
CASRGDRAGNTIYF
>TRBV15|-
CATSLGVDRSQETQYF
>TRBV27|-
CASSLEGPGGYYGYTF
>TRBV5-4|TRBD2
CASSGGLAEETQYF
>TRBV9|TRBD1
CASSATGGSETQYF
>TRBV30|TRBD1
CAWSDRGYTEAFF
>TRBV20-1|TRBD1
CSASRQGAGQPQHF
>TRBV7-2|TRBD2
CASSPRGGRNGELFF
>TRBV24-1|-
CATSGQEKNTGELFF
>TRBV11-2|-
CASSLVRGSTNEKLFF
>TRBV6-5|TRBD2
CASSPSSGNYEQYF
>TRBV27|TRBD1
CASSLSGQTINSPLHF
>TRBV5-4|TRBD1
CASSPGQGLTEAFF
>TRBV4-3|TRBD1
CASSQDPNRGHREKLFF
>TRBV30|TRBD2
CAWSTGVAGGTDTQYF
>TRBV7-7|-
CASSLYSNTGELFF
>TRBV19|TRBD1
CASTADRGHEKLFF
>TRBV5-4|-
CASSFSPTGNSETQYF
>TRBV7-9|-
CASSDRGLSTDTQYF
>TRBV7-2|-
CASSLGGQGGEKLFF
>TRBV5-1|TRBD1
CASRSGTANTEAFF
>TRBV10-3|TRBD2
CAISGAGPPQETQYF
>TRBV5-4|TRBD2
CASSLSPGGNKDTQYF
>TRBV2|-
CASSGTVNQNIQYF
>TRBV7-9|TRBD1
CASSPSTGGNQPQHF
>TRBV5-1|-
CASSYDSPRSGNTIYF
>TRBV5-5|-
CASSLRDFPGYGYTF
>TRBV10-3|-
CAIRGQLENTEAFF
>TRBV6-5|-
CASSSLLSGGTEAFF
>TRBV9|-
CASSVGAGAGGELFF
>TRBV13|TRBD2
CASSSRTSGSLGETQYF
>TRBV3-1/TRBV3-2|TRBD1
CASSPGGGWTGELFF
>TRBV20-1|-
CSAKSGFEQYF